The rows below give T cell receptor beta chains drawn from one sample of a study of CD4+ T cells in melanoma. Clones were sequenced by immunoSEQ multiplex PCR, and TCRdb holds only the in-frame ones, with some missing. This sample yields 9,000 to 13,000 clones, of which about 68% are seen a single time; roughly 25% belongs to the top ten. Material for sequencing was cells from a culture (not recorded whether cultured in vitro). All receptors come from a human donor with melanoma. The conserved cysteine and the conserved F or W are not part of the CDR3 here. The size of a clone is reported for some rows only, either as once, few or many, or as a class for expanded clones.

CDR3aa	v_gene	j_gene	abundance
ATSERTGGAGELF	TRBV15	TRBJ2-2	-
ASSLRQGRETQY	TRBV5-1	TRBJ2-5	-
ASSDSPGTAHFFLLRNQPQH	TRBV6-4	TRBJ1-5	-
ASSWLRDTEAF	TRBV19	TRBJ1-1	few
ASSVGTGANQPQH	TRBV9	TRBJ1-5	few
ASSKLADNEQF	TRBV6-6	TRBJ2-1	-
ASSPGLVGDTQY	TRBV2	TRBJ2-3	-
ASSKGVGADYGYT	TRBV6-1	TRBJ1-2	-
ASSYAAGTDTQY	TRBV6-5	TRBJ2-3	-
ASSFKGIGELF	TRBV5-4	TRBJ2-2	medium-sized
ASSVEEGSYNSPLH	TRBV9	TRBJ1-6	-
ASSVNSGGNQPQH	TRBV11-2	TRBJ1-5	-
SVEGGPVGQY	TRBV29-1	TRBJ2-7	-
ASSPYREVQPQH	TRBV5-8	TRBJ1-5	-
ASSCYPLDRELRNTIY	TRBV7-6	TRBJ1-3	-
ASREGRSQRSYEQY	TRBV2	TRBJ2-7	-
ATSRETGATRSDYT	TRBV15	TRBJ1-2	-
AWSVGRVYGYT	TRBV30	TRBJ1-2	-
ASSEGSLGVYTEAF	TRBV11-2	TRBJ1-1	few
ASGRTGGTEKLF	TRBV7-8	TRBJ1-4	few
ASSLEVGLNGYT	TRBV5-8	TRBJ1-2	-
ASKQGQSQPQH	TRBV6-6	TRBJ1-5	-
ASSASGGSDTEAF	TRBV5-1	TRBJ1-1	-
ASSALRQGGQPQH	TRBV10-2	TRBJ1-5	-
ASNTQGIQETQY	TRBV2	TRBJ2-5	once
ASSPRLNYGYT	TRBV18	TRBJ1-2	few
ASGSPTYEQY	TRBV12-5	TRBJ2-7	-
ASSESSRKEQY	TRBV10-1	TRBJ2-7	-
ASSRGLNTEAF	TRBV19	TRBJ1-1	-
ASSIEQVSGYT	TRBV6-1	TRBJ1-2	-
ASSPHATSGGALAKNIQY	TRBV4-2	TRBJ2-4	-